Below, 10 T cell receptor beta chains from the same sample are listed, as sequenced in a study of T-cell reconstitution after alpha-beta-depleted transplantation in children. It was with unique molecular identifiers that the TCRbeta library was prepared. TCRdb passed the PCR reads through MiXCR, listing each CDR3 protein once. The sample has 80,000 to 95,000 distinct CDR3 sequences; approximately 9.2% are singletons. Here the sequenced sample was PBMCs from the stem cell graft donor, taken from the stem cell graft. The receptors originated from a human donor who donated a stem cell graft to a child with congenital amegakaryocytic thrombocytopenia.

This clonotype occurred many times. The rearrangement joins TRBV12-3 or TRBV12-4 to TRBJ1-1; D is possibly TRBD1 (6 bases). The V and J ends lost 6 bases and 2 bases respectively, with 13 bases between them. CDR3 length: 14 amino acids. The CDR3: CASSPIRGNTEAFF. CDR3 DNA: TGTGCCAGCAGCCCAATCAGGGGTAACACTGAAGCTTTCTTT.

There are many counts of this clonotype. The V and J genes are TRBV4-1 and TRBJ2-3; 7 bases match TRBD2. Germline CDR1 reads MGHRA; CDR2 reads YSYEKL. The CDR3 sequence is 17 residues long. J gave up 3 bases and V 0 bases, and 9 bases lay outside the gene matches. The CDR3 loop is CASSQEAGRWKTDTQYF. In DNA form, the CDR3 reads TGCGCCAGCAGCCAAGAAGCGGGACGATGGAAGACAGATACGCAGTATTTT.

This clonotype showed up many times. In DNA form, the CDR3 reads TGTGCCAGCAGTTACTCCGGACAGAACACCGGGGAGCTGTTTTTT. Translated: CASSYSGQNTGELFF. The rearrangement joins TRBV6-5 to TRBJ2-2, with D tentatively TRBD1 (5 bases). V lost 0 bases to trimming and J lost 1 base, with 6 bases between them. This CDR3 region has 15 residues. CDR1 is MNHEY, CDR2 SVGAGI, per germline.

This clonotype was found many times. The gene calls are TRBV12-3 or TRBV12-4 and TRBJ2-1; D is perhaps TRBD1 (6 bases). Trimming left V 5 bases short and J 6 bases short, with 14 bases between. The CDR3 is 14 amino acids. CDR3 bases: TGTGCCAGCAGTAGACAGGAATCAGTCAATGAGCAGTTCTTC. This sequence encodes CASSRQESVNEQFF.

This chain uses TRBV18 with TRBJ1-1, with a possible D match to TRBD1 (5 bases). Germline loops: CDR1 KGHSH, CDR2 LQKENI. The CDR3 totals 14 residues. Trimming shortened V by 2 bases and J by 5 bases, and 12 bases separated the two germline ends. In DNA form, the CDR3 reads TGTGCCAGCTCACCATCGGGGCTTGATACTGAAGCTTTCTTT. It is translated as CASSPSGLDTEAFF.

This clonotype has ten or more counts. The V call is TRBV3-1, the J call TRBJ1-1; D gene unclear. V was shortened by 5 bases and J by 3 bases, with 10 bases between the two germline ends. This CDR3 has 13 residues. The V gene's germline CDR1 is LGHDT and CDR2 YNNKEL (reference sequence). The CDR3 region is CASSSTQDTEAFF. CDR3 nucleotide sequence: TGTGCCAGCAGCTCAACCCAGGACACTGAAGCTTTCTTT.

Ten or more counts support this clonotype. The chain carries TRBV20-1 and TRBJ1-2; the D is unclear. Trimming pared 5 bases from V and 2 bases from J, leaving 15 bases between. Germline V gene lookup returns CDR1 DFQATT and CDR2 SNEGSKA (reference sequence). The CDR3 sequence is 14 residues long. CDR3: CSAFPGLSNYGYTF. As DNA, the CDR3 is TGCAGTGCTTTTCCCGGGCTAAGCAACTATGGCTACACCTTC.

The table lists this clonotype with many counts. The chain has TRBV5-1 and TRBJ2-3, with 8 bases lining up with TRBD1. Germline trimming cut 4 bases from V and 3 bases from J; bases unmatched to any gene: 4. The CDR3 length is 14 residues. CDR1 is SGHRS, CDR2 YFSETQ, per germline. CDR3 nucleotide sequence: TGCGCCAGCAGCATAGACAGGGGTACAGATACGCAGTATTTT. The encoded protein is CASSIDRGTDTQYF.

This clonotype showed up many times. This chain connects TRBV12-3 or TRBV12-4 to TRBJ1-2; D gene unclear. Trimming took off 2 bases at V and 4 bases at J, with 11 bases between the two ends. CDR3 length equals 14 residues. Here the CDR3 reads CASSLRFLGYGYTF. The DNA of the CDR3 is TGTGCCAGCAGTTTAAGGTTCCTAGGCTATGGCTACACCTTC.

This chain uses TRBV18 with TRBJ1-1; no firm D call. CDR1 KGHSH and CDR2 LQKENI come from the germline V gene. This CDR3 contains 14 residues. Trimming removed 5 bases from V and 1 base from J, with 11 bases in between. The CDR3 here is CASSSVGANTEAFF. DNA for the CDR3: TGTGCCAGCTCATCGGTTGGAGCGAACACTGAAGCTTTCTTT.